This TCR beta chain derives from a study of PD-1 blockade in classical Hodgkin lymphoma. Assay: immunoSEQ multiplex PCR; the TCRdb copy retains only in-frame clones and omits some. The sample lists around 23,000 clones; around 80% were seen once. Relapse was seen in all patients after autologous stem cell transplantation, and brentuximab vedotin exposure was variable. Classification of best responses gave complete response, partial response or progressive disease. Trimming took off 3 bases at V and 5 bases at J, with 13 bases between the two ends. The CDR3 spans 14 residues. Germline assignment: CDR1 MNHEY and CDR2 SMNVEV (reference sequence).

The sequence was collected from a human donor with classical Hodgkin lymphoma. Specimen: peripheral blood mononuclear cells (PBMCs), collected before the second cycle of nivolumab. This chain connects TRBV27 to TRBJ1-1; D gene unclear. CDR3 DNA: TGTGCCAGCAGTTTCACCGGGCGGGGAACTGAAGCTTTCTTT. Protein sequence: CASSFTGRGTEAFF.